This T cell receptor (beta chain) was sequenced in a study of blood T cell repertoires in COVID-19. V was pared by 5 bases and J by 0 bases, with 14 bases between. Germline V gene sequence: CDR1 MNHEY, CDR2 SMNVEV (reference sequence). The CDR3 is made up of 16 amino acids. Using immunoSEQ multiplex PCR, the repertoire was profiled, and TCRdb retains in-frame clones only, with some absent. The table lists roughly 300,000 clones, under 90% of them singletons. The rearrangement uses TRBV27 and TRBJ2-1, with a weak D call TRBD2 (5 bases). Source material: PBMCs or T cells enriched from blood (not recorded which). This TCR came from a man aged 30 to 39 who had recovered from COVID-19. DNA of the CDR3: TGTGCCAGCAGTCCCGAAAGCGGAAGCTCCTACAATGAGCAGTTCTTC. This encodes CASSPESGSSYNEQFF.